This TCR beta chain derives from a study of cytomegalovirus exposure and HLA in healthy donors. In the PCR, 60 Vbeta and 13 Jbeta primers were used. Sequencing used immunoSEQ multiplex PCR; TCRdb keeps in-frame clones, though not all of them. The sample has about 150,000 clones, over 65% seen once. This CDR3 region has 17 residues. With V trimmed by 2 bases and J by 3 bases, 11 bases remained unmatched. Germline CDR1 and CDR2: KGHSH and LQKENI. This receptor was identified in a man aged 35 to 55 in good health and CMV-seronegative. The sequencing sample was made of PBMCs. V and J are TRBV18 and TRBJ2-7; 9 bases match TRBD1. The CDR3 protein is CASSPSTGTGKIYEQYF. DNA for the CDR3: TGTGCCAGCTCACCATCGACCGGGACAGGGAAGATCTACGAGCAGTACTTC.